The present T cell receptor beta chain was sequenced within a study of blood T cell repertoires in COVID-19. Study information: Sites in the United States, Italy and Spain provided acute and convalescent COVID-19 samples. T cells, B-cell-depleted T cells, or PBMCs supplied cDNA or gDNA.

CDR1 and CDR2 from the germline V gene are SQVTM and ANQGSEA. The CDR3 covers 17 residues. The V end was cut by 6 bases, the J end by 2 bases, with 25 bases between. Original methodology: Amplified reference gene primers provided the basis for estimating nucleated cell counts. Profiled with immunoSEQ multiplex PCR; TCRdb holds only in-frame clones, not every one. For V, J and clone size, that table is used; D and trimming come from the DNA. Of fewer than 110,000 clones listed, approximately 80% are singletons. The chain couples TRBV29-1 to TRBJ1-1; a possible D gene is TRBD1 (6 bases). Sequenced sample: peripheral blood. The origin of this receptor is a man aged 65-85 years with acute or convalescent COVID-19. The CDR3 loop reads CSVVGTSGKGGNTEAFF. CDR3 bases: TGCAGCGTCGTTGGGACCTCCGGGAAAGGGGGTAACACTGAAGCTTTCTTT.